A selection of T cell receptor beta chains follows, all from one sample in a study of blood T cell repertoires in COVID-19. The assay was immunoSEQ multiplex PCR, and TCRdb's table has in-frame clones only and misses some. Seen here are under 250,000 clones, 84% observed once, and the top ten hold 4%. Sequencing was performed on peripheral blood. Receptors originate from a man aged 50 or older with acute or convalescent COVID-19. CDR3s include the opening cysteine and the closing phenylalanine or tryptophan. D genes are given only for firm matches. Size tells how often a clone was seen (once, few, many) or the class of an expanded clone, and some rows leave it out.

J gene	V gene	D gene	clone size	CDR3 length	CDR3 DNA	CDR3 protein
TRBJ1-1	TRBV5-5	TRBD1	-	15	TGTGCCAGCAGCTTCACCGGACAGGGCGGTTCTGAAGCTTTCTTT	CASSFTGQGGSEAFF
TRBJ2-5	TRBV9	-	-	14	TGTGCCAGCAGCCCGGGCGGGATCCAAGAGACCCAGTACTTC	CASSPGGIQETQYF
TRBJ1-1	TRBV7-9	-	-	13	TGTGCCAGCAGCTTAATAGAGAACACTGAAGCTTTCTTT	CASSLIENTEAFF
TRBJ2-2	TRBV15	-	-	14	TGTGCCACCAGCAAGAGGGCCGAGACCGGGGAGCTGTTTTTT	CATSKRAETGELFF
TRBJ2-1	TRBV10-3	TRBD2	-	15	TGTGCCATCAGCGCACTAGCGGGCCTAGTCAATGAGCAGTTCTTC	CAISALAGLVNEQFF
TRBJ2-7	TRBV11-3	TRBD1	-	13	TGTGCCAGCAGCTTAGGGGACAGATACGAGCAGTACTTC	CASSLGDRYEQYF
TRBJ2-3	TRBV3-1/TRBV3-2	-	few	16	TGTGCCAGCAGCCAAGATCTCTATTCTAGCACAGATACGCAGTATTTT	CASSQDLYSSTDTQYF
TRBJ2-3	TRBV24-1	-	-	12	TGTGCCACCAGTGGCGTAACAGATACGCAGTATTTT	CATSGVTDTQYF
TRBJ1-2	TRBV30	TRBD1	few	15	TGTGCCTGGCGAAGCCGGGACAGGGGTTGGTATGGCTACACCTTC	CAWRSRDRGWYGYTF
TRBJ2-5	TRBV7-6	-	-	14	TGTGCCAGCAGCCCCCCTGGAGTCCAAGAGACCCAGTACTTC	CASSPPGVQETQYF
TRBJ2-1	TRBV11-2	TRBD2	-	15	TGTGCCAGCAGCTTAGAAGCGGGAGGGTTATATGAGCAGTTCTTC	CASSLEAGGLYEQFF
TRBJ2-7	TRBV6-2/TRBV6-3	TRBD1	-	16	TGTGCCAGCAGTCGCTTCGGGACAGGGTACTCCTACGAGCAGTACTTC	CASSRFGTGYSYEQYF
TRBJ2-7	TRBV25-1	-	few	13	TGTGCCAGCAGTGAATCCGACAGCTCGAGTGGGTACTTC	CASSESDSSSGYF
TRBJ2-1	TRBV5-5	-	-	13	TGTGCCAGCAGCTTGGGTCCTTACAATGAGCAGTTCTTC	CASSLGPYNEQFF
TRBJ1-4	TRBV30	TRBD1	few	18	TGTGCCTGGAGTACAGGTTTACAGGGGCTCTACCCTAATGAAAAACTGTTTTTT	CAWSTGLQGLYPNEKLFF
TRBJ2-7	TRBV5-1	TRBD1	-	13	TGCGCCAGCAGCTTCGGGACAGCCCGCGAGCAGTACTTC	CASSFGTAREQYF
TRBJ1-6	TRBV5-1	-	-	15	TGCGCCAGCAGCTTGGTACCAGAAATTAATTCACCCCTCCACTTT	CASSLVPEINSPLHF
TRBJ1-6	TRBV5-1	-	-	15	TGCGCCAGCAATCCCGGACAGTCGCTTAATTCACCCCTCCACTTT	CASNPGQSLNSPLHF
TRBJ1-2	TRBV12-3/TRBV12-4	-	-	13	TGTGCCAGCAGCTCCGCACTCGGCTATGGCTACACCTTC	CASSSALGYGYTF
TRBJ2-1	TRBV3-1/TRBV3-2	TRBD2	-	14	TGTGCCAGCAGCCTCAAGGGTAGCGGGAATGAGCAGTTCTTC	CASSLKGSGNEQFF
TRBJ1-6	TRBV4-1	-	-	16	TGCGCCAGCAGCCAAGTGAGATCGGGGAATAATTCACCCCTCCACTTT	CASSQVRSGNNSPLHF
TRBJ1-2	TRBV12-3/TRBV12-4	-	-	12	TGTGCCAGCAGCATCCTCAGCTATGGCTACACCTTC	CASSILSYGYTF